This T cell receptor beta chain came from a study of CD8 T cell repertoires and HIV-1 epitope variants. Turning to this clone: What it binds is not known.

Only in-frame clones appear in the TCRdb table, and some are missing; sequencing was by immunoSEQ multiplex PCR. The sample records 4,500 or so clones, approximately 65% being singletons. This CDR3 comprises 13 residues. Germline CDR1 reads SGHVS; CDR2 reads FNYEAQ. V lost 4 bases and J lost 3, with 10 bases in between. The chain recombines TRBV7-6 with TRBJ2-7; tentatively, D is TRBD1 or TRBD2 (5 bases each). Sequencing input: cultured CD8+ T cells derived from PBMCs. The sequence derives from a male donor with HIV. CDR3 DNA sequence: TGTGCCAGCAGCTCAACAGGAGGCTACGAGCAGTACTTC. The encoded protein is CASSSTGGYEQYF.